This TCR beta chain is drawn from a study of blood T cells in healthy people across ages. Broader study findings: A roughly linear fall in TCR beta diversity per million T cells was seen with increasing age. Diversity estimates from one million T cells were considered underestimates.

Details on this clonotype: Its specificity is unknown.

A sample-barcoded 5' primer and a J-beta primer mix were used in a second PCR of about 7 to 11 cycles. The authors tagged each cDNA molecule using a template-switch adaptor with 12 random nucleotides. TCRdb independently ran MiXCR on the 5' RACE reads; one entry per CDR3 protein. The top ten clones hold approximately 2.1% of a sample with 1.5 million to 2 million distinct CDR3 sequences, roughly 52% of them seen once. CDR3 length: 15 amino acids. Trimming removed 5 bases at V and 0 bases at J, with 11 bases between. Germline V gene data show CDR1 as SEHNR and CDR2 as FQNEAQ (reference sequence). Ranging in age from about 6 to 95, the donors were healthy Caucasian individuals from Russia.

The sequence derives from a woman aged 40 to 50 in good health. The sample comprised blood. The chain joins TRBV7-9 to TRBJ2-1, with D perhaps TRBD1 (6 bases). The CDR3 is CASSPRQDSYNEQFF. CDR3 DNA: TGTGCCAGCAGCCCCAGACAGGACTCCTACAATGAGCAGTTCTTC.